The sequence of this TCR beta chain was determined in a study of control samples from healthy donors and cancer patients. Method: immunoSEQ multiplex PCR; TCRdb's copy keeps in-frame clones and lacks some. The table lists 95,000 to 150,000 clones, more than 70% of them singletons. This clonotype was sampled from a man aged 45-60 years in good health. The specimen sequenced was blood.

CDR3: CSASGRDRGPYVDEKLFF. The DNA of the CDR3 is TGCAGTGCTAGTGGACGGGACAGGGGGCCGTATGTGGATGAAAAACTGTTTTTT. This rearrangement joins TRBV20-1 to TRBJ1-4; 12 bases agree with TRBD1. Germline values: CDR1 DFQATT, CDR2 SNEGSKA (reference sequence). This CDR3 contains 18 residues. V trimming: 3 bases; J trimming: 6 bases; junction bases outside the gene matches: 14.